This note documents a single T cell receptor beta chain sequence. The antigen remains unidentified. The record originates from a study of identifying expanded T cells in peripheral blood. Some clones are missing from TCRdb's copy, which holds only in-frame ones; the method was immunoSEQ multiplex PCR. This sample has about 100,000 clones; approximately 90% occur once, and the top ten carry 15% to 20%. Findings and caveats of the study: Technical replicates showed roughly 1.2 changed clones; two weeks about 16; four weeks 19. Across healthy donors, higher total template counts meant significantly greater two-week count variance.

Germline CDR1 is GTSNPN and CDR2 is SVGIG (reference sequence). CDR3 length: 14 amino acids. The V gene end was trimmed by 0 bases and the J gene end by 4 bases; junction bases not matched to a gene: 2. Collection occurred without any documented infections or immune events in donors. This chain joins TRBV30 and TRBJ1-5, with 8 bases lining up with TRBD1. The clonotype was recovered from a person between 18 and 75 years old in good health. What was sequenced was blood. CDR3 in amino acids: CAWSVRDRNQPQHF. CDR3 sequence (DNA): TGTGCCTGGAGTGTAAGGGACAGGAATCAGCCCCAGCATTTT.